A single T cell receptor (beta chain) is shown here with its context. These data originate in a study of blood T cell repertoires in COVID-19. About the research overall: Researchers got acute and convalescent COVID-19 samples from the United States, Italy and Spain. Sources were T cells, B-cell-depleted T cells, or PBMCs; the material itself was cDNA or gDNA.

The germline V gene has CDR1 MDHEN and CDR2 SYDVKM. This CDR3 is 14 amino acids long. The J segment lost 4 bases and the V segment lost 5 bases, leaving 3 bases of the junction unmatched. The assay was immunoSEQ multiplex PCR, and TCRdb's table has in-frame clones only and misses some. The data hold about 370,000 clones, with nearly 90% observed a single time. The sequenced material came from peripheral blood. This clonotype was obtained from a man between 18 and 29 years old with active or convalescent COVID-19. V usage is TRBV28 and J usage is TRBJ1-5, with 9 nucleotides matching TRBD1. CDR3 DNA: TGTGCCAGCAGTATCGACAGGGGGAATCAGCCCCAGCATTTT. Protein sequence: CASSIDRGNQPQHF.